This paragraph reports one T cell receptor (beta chain). With random hexamers, 0.5 to 1 ug RNA was reverse transcribed. TCRdb analysed the immunoSEQ multiplex PCR reads with MiXCR anew, one entry per CDR3 protein. The sample has roughly 200,000 distinct CDR3 sequences; roughly nine tenths are singletons. The sample belongs to a study of CD8 T cells in Susac syndrome. Study-wide background: The sequenced Susac syndrome patients included about six who had clinically active disease and under ten who were in remission.

The receptor was isolated from a human donor with Susac syndrome. The material sequenced was CD4+ T cells from PBMCs.

This CDR3 is CASNLGQGKGDTQYF. As DNA, the CDR3 is TGTGCCAGCAATCTTGGACAGGGCAAGGGTGATACGCAGTATTTT. V and J are TRBV25-1 and TRBJ2-3; 8 nucleotides match TRBD1. V dropped 7 bases and J dropped 6; count of bases not matched to a gene: 12. The CDR3 has 15 residues. CDR1 and CDR2 from the germline V gene are MGHDK and SYGVNS. Together with reference TRBV25-1 and TRBJ2-3, the CDR3 gives the full variable domain: EADIYQTPRYLVIGTGKKITLECSQTMGHDKMYWYQQDPGMELHLIHYSYGVNSTEKGDLSSESTVSRIRTEHFPLTLESARPSHTSQYLCASNLGQGKGDTQYFGPGTRLTVL.